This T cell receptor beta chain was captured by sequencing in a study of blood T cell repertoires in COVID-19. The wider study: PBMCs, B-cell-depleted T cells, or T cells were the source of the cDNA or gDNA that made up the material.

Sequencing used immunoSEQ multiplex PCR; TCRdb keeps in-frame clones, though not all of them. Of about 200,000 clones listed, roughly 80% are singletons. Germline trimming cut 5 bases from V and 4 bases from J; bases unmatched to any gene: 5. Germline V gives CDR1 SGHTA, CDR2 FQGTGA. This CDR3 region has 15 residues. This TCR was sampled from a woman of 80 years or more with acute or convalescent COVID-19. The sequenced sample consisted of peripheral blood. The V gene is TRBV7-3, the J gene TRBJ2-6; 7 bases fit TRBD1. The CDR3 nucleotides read TGTGCCAGCAGCCACGACAGGGCCGGGGCCAACGTCCTGACTTTC. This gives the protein CASSHDRAGANVLTF.